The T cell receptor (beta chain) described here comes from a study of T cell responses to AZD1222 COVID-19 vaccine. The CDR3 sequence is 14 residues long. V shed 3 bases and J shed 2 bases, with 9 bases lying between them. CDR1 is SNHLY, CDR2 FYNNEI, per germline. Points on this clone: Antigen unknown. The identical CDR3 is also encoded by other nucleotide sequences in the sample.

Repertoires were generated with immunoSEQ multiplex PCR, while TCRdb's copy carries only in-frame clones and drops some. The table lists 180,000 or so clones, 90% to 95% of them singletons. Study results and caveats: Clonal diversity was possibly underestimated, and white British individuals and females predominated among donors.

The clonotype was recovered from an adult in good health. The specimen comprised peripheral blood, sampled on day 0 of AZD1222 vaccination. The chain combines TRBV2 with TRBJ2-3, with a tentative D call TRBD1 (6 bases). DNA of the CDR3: TGTGCCAGCAGTGAGGCAGGGGCCACAGATACGCAGTATTTT. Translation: CASSEAGATDTQYF. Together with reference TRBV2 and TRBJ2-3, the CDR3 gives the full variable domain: EPEVTQTPSHQVTQMGQEVILRCVPISNHLYFYWYRQILGQKVEFLVSFYNNEISEKSEIFDDQFSVERPDGSNFTLKIRSTKLEDSAMYFCASSEAGATDTQYFGPGTRLTVL.